The clone carrying this T cell receptor beta chain was seen repeatedly, ten times or more. Antigen unknown. The data stem from a study of blood T cells in healthy people across ages. Study results and caveats: CMV status of donors was unknown, possibly confounding expanded clonotype changes.

PCR was performed a second time for 7 to 11 cycles using a sample-barcoded 5' primer and a J-beta primer mix. Through a template-switch adaptor with 12 random nucleotides, each cDNA molecule received a tag. TCRdb fed the 5' RACE reads into MiXCR, producing one record per CDR3 protein. The sample shows more than 800,000 distinct CDR3 sequences, 29% of them seen only once. The germline V gene has CDR1 WNHNN and CDR2 SYGVQD (reference sequence). Trimming took 2 bases from V and 9 from J; bases not matched to a gene: 8. The CDR3 covers 14 residues. The rearrangement links TRBV10-1 to TRBJ2-5, with 8 bases that match TRBD2. Sequenced input: blood. The receptor's source is a woman older than 75 in good health. The CDR3 region is CASSELRTGGAQYF. The DNA for the CDR3 is TGCGCCAGCAGTGAGCTTCGTACCGGGGGGGCCCAGTACTTC.